The following is a TCR beta chain sequence with its context. This sample is part of a study of CD8+ T cells in alopecia areata. Following RNA extraction, reverse transcription yielded cDNA that acted as the sequencing template. Assay: immunoSEQ multiplex PCR; the TCRdb copy retains only in-frame clones and omits some. The top ten clones hold 9.5% to 14% of a sample with over 150,000 clones, around half of them seen once. The CDR3 runs to 14 residues. The V gene lost 3 bases and the J gene lost 8 bases, with 14 bases spanning the gap. Germline loops: CDR1 MNHEY, CDR2 SMNVEV (reference sequence). Treatment denoted: oral pan-JAK inhibitor, 5-10 mg twice daily.

The sequences come from CD8+ T cells sorted from blood, collected at week 24, from a patient treated with tofacitinib. This chain uses TRBV27 with TRBJ2-1; possibly TRBD1 for D (6 bases). This sequence was found in a human donor with alopecia areata. The CDR3 nucleotides are TGTGCCAGCAGTTTCGGTGGCAGGGGATATGAGCAGTTCTTC. Its protein is CASSFGGRGYEQFF.